This T cell receptor (beta chain) was found in a study of blood T cell repertoires in COVID-19. Across the whole study: Material from acute and convalescent COVID-19 was sourced from the United States, Italy and Spain.

The CDR3 covers 16 residues. Losses at the gene ends were 4 bases for V and 3 bases for J; bases not matched to a gene: 7. The germline V gene has CDR1 MGHRA and CDR2 YSYEKL. Authors' processing steps: Estimation of nucleated cell counts was performed using reference gene primer amplification. Here immunoSEQ multiplex PCR was the method, and the copy in TCRdb shows in-frame clones only, minus some. V and J calls and clone size are copied from that table; D and trimming were computed from the DNA. This table has approximately 210,000 clones, roughly nine tenths appearing once. Material: peripheral blood. The receptor comes from a woman in her 70s with acute or convalescent COVID-19. V and J are TRBV4-1 and TRBJ2-3, with 10 bases identical to TRBD2. The CDR3 protein is CASSPGLAHGTDTQYF. The CDR3 DNA reads TGCGCCAGCAGCCCGGGACTAGCGCATGGGACAGATACGCAGTATTTT.